Listed here are 9 T cell receptor beta chains from one sample, sequenced in a study of T cell responses to AZD1222 COVID-19 vaccine. The table came from immunoSEQ multiplex PCR; TCRdb's copy has only in-frame clones and leaves some out. The data show about 200,000 clones, around 92% seen once. Sequences were derived from peripheral blood, sampled on day 0 of AZD1222 vaccination. These receptors were taken from an adult in good health.

The chain links TRBV7-9 to TRBJ1-1, with D unclear. CDR3 length: 15 amino acids. The V end was cut by 4 bases, the J end by 1 base, with 13 bases between. The germline V gene has CDR1 SEHNR and CDR2 FQNEAQ (reference sequence). The CDR3 nucleotides read TGTGCCAGCAGCTCGCCCACACAACCGAACACTGAAGCTTTCTTT. Amino acids: CASSSPTQPNTEAFF.

This chain uses TRBV28 with TRBJ1-5, with D maybe TRBD1 (6 bases). In germline, CDR1 is MDHEN, CDR2 SYDVKM. The CDR3 length is 14 residues. Trimming stripped 8 bases from V and 0 bases from J, with 11 bases between. DNA for the CDR3: TGTGCCAGCGCTAGGGGGGGTAGCAATCAGCCCCAGCATTTT. Translation gives CASARGGSNQPQHF.

The chain links TRBV29-1 to TRBJ2-7; 9 nucleotides line up with TRBD1. Per germline, CDR1 SQVTM and CDR2 ANQGSEA. The CDR3 runs 12 residues. Germline trimming cut 7 bases from V and 3 bases from J; bases unmatched to any gene: 4. The CDR3 reads CSAQGANYEQYF. The CDR3, as DNA: TGCAGCGCACAGGGGGCAAACTACGAGCAGTACTTC.

This clone was found a few times. The rearrangement joins TRBV2 to TRBJ1-4; D unclear. The length of the CDR3 is 12 residues. Germline CDR1 and CDR2: SNHLY and FYNNEI. The germline V and J ends were trimmed by 3 bases and 12 bases, with 11 bases remaining between them. CDR3 sequence (DNA): TGTGCCAGCAGTGAGGCTAGACCGCAACTGTTTTTT. Translated, it gives CASSEARPQLFF.

This chain connects TRBV1 to TRBJ1-4; the table names TRBD1, a call not compared with the DNA. TRBV1 is a pseudogene locus. This CDR3 is 14 amino acids long. The CDR3 loop reads CTSSHRTGAEKLFF. For the CDR3, the DNA is TGCACCAGCAGCCACCGGACAGGGGCCGAAAAACTGTTTTTT.

V and J are TRBV7-6 and TRBJ1-5; D gene ambiguous. The ends were cut back, 5 bases at V and 4 bases at J, with 18 bases in the middle. This CDR3 is built from 16 residues. Germline lookup yields CDR1 SGHVS and CDR2 FNYEAQ. CDR3 nucleotide sequence: TGTGCCAGCAGCGATAGTTCCAGGAAAACAAATCAGCCCCAGCATTTT. Residues: CASSDSSRKTNQPQHF.

The chain uses TRBV9 and TRBJ1-1; TRBD1 might be the D (5 bases). Germline V gene lookup returns CDR1 SGDLS and CDR2 YYNGEE. Trimming removed 2 bases from V and 1 base from J, with 12 bases in between. The CDR3 has 15 residues. For the CDR3, the DNA is TGTGCCAGCAGCGTTTTGGCAGGGACGAACACTGAAGCTTTCTTT. It codes for CASSVLAGTNTEAFF. The full variable domain, with the rest looked up from reference TRBV9 and TRBJ1-1, is DSGVTQTPKHLITATGQRVTLRCSPRSGDLSVYWYQQSLDQGLQFLIQYYNGEERAKGNILERFSAQQFPDLHSELNLSSLELGDSALYFCASSVLAGTNTEAFFGQGTRLTVV.

The chain is built from TRBV4-1 and TRBJ2-3; D is ambiguous. The germline gives CDR1 MGHRA, CDR2 YSYEKL. This CDR3 comprises 15 residues. V gave up 5 bases and J gave up 0 bases, with 12 bases separating them. CDR3 protein: CASSTVGFSTDTQYF. The CDR3 DNA reads TGCGCCAGCAGCACGGTCGGGTTTAGCACAGATACGCAGTATTTT.

Worth noting for this clone: Additional DNA sequences in this sample encode the identical CDR3. This chain connects TRBV7-2 to TRBJ2-1; 7 bases align to TRBD1. V lost 1 base, J lost 0 bases, and 0 bases stayed unmatched. CDR3 length: 15 amino acids. Germline CDR1 is SGHTA and CDR2 is FQGNSA. The CDR3 region has the DNA TGTGCCAGCAGCTTAGGACAGGGCTCCTACAATGAGCAGTTCTTC. Translation gives CASSLGQGSYNEQFF. Using reference TRBV7-2 and TRBJ2-1 for the parts outside the CDR3, the full variable domain is GAGVSQSPSNKVTEKGKDVELRCDPISGHTALYWYRQSLGQGLEFLIYFQGNSAPDKSGLPSDRFSAERTGGSVSTLTIQRTQQEDSAVYLCASSLGQGSYNEQFFGPGTRLTVL.